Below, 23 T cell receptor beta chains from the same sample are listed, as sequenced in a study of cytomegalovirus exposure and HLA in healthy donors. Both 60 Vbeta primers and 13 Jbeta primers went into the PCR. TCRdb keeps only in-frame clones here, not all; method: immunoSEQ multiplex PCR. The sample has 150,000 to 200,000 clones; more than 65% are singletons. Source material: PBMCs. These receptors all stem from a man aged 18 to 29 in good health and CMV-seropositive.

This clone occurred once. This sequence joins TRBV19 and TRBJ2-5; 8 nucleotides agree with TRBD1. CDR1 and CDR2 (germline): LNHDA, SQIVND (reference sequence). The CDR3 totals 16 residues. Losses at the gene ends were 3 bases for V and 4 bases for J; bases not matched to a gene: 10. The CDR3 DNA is TGTGCCAGTAGTATGGCTGCAGGGGGCGCGGGAGAGACCCAGTACTTC. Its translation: CASSMAAGGAGETQYF.

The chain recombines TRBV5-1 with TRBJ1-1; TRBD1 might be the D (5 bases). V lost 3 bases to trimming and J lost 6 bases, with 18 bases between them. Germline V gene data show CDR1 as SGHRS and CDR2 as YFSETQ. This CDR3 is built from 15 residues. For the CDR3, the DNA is TGCGCCAGCAGCTCCAGGGCCAGCGATGGCGCTGAAGCTTTCTTT. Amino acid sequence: CASSSRASDGAEAFF.

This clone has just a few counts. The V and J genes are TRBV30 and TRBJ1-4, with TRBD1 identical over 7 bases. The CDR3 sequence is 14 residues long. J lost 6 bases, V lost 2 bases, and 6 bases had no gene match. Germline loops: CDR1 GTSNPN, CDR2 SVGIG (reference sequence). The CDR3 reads CAWSTKGAYEKLFF. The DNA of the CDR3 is TGTGCCTGGAGTACGAAGGGGGCCTATGAAAAACTGTTTTTT.

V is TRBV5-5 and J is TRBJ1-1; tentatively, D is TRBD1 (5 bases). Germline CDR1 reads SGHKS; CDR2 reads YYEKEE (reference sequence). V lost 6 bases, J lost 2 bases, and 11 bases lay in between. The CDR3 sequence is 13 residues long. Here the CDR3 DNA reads TGTGCCAGCATTCCGGACACCAACACTGAAGCTTTCTTT. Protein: CASIPDTNTEAFF.

CDR3 DNA sequence: TGTGCCAGCAGCTCCCGGGACAGCCAGAGTGACACTGAAGCTTTCTTT. Its translation: CASSSRDSQSDTEAFF. The V gene is TRBV11-3, the J gene TRBJ1-1; TRBD1 agrees at 7 bases. This CDR3 contains 16 residues. With 4 bases clipped from V and 3 bases from J, the junction kept 11 bases outside the gene matches. CDR1 is SGHNT, CDR2 YENEEA, per germline.

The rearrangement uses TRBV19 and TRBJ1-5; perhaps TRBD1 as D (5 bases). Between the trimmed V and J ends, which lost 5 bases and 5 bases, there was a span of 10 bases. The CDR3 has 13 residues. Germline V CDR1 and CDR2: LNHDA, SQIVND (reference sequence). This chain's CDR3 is CASSFSGDQPQHF. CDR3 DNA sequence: TGTGCCAGTAGTTTTTCGGGGGATCAGCCCCAGCATTTT.

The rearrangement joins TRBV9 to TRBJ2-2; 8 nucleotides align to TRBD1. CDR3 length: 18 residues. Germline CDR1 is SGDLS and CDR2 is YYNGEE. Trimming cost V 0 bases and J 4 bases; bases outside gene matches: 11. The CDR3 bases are TGTGCCAGCAGCGTAGGATCAGGGGGCGGGTTAGGCACCGGGGAGCTGTTTTTT. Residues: CASSVGSGGGLGTGELFF. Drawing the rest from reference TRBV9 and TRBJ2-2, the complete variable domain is DSGVTQTPKHLITATGQRVTLRCSPRSGDLSVYWYQQSLDQGLQFLIQYYNGEERAKGNILERFSAQQFPDLHSELNLSSLELGDSALYFCASSVGSGGGLGTGELFFGEGSRLTVL.

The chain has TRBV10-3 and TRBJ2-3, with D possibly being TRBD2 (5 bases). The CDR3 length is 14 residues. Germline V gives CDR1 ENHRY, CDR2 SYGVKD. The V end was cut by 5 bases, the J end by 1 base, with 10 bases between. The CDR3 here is CAISRSSGTDTQYF. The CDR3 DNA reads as TGTGCCATCAGTCGGAGTAGCGGCACAGATACGCAGTATTTT.

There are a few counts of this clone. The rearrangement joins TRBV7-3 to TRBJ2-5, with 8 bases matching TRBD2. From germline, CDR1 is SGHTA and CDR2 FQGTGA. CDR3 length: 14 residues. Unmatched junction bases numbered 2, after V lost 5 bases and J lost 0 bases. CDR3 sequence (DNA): TGTGCCAGCAGCCTGCGGGGGGACCAAGAGACCCAGTACTTC. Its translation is CASSLRGDQETQYF.

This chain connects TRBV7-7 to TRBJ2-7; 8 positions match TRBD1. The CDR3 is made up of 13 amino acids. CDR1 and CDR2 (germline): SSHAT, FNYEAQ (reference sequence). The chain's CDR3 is CARRDRRTYEQYV. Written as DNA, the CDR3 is TGTGCTCGACGGGACAGGAGAACCTACGAGCAGTACGTC.

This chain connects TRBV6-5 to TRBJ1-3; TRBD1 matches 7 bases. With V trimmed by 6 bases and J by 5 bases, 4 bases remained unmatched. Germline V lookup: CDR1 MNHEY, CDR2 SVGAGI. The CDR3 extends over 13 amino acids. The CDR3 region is CASREDRRNTIYF. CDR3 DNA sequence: TGTGCCAGCAGGGAGGACAGGAGAAACACCATATATTTT.

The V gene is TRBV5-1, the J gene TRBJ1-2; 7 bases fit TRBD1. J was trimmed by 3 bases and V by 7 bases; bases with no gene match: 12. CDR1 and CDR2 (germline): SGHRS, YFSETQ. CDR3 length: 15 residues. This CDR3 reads CASRRTGSEDYGYTF. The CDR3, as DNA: TGCGCCAGCCGTCGGACAGGTAGCGAGGACTATGGCTACACCTTC.

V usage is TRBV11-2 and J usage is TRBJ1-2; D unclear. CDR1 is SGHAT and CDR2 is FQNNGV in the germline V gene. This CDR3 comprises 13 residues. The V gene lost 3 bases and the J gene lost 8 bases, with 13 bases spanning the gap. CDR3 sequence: CASSFTGSGGYTF. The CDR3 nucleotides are TGTGCCAGCAGCTTTACGGGATCTGGGGGCTACACCTTC.

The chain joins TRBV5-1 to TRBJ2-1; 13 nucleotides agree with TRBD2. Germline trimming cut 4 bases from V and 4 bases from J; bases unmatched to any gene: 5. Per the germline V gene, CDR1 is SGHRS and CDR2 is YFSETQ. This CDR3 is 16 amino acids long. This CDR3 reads CASSTGLAGPYNEQFF. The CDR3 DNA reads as TGCGCCAGCAGCACGGGACTAGCGGGACCATACAATGAGCAGTTCTTC. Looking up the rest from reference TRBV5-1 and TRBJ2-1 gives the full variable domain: KAGVTQTPRYLIKTRGQQVTLSCSPISGHRSVSWYQQTPGQGLQFLFEYFSETQRNKGNFPGRFSGRQFSNSRSEMNVSTLELGDSALYLCASSTGLAGPYNEQFFGPGTRLTVL.

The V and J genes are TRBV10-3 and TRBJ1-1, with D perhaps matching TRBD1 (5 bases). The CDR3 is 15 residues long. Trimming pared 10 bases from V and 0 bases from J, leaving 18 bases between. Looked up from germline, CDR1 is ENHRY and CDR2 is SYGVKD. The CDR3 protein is CATQRTTTMNTEAFF. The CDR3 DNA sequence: TGTGCCACACAAAGGACAACTACTATGAACACTGAAGCTTTCTTT.

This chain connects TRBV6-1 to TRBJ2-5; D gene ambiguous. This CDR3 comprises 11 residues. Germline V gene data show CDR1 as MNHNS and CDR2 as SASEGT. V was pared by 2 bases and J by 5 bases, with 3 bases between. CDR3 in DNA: TGTGCCAGCAGTGAACGGGAGACCCAGTACTTC. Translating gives CASSERETQYF.

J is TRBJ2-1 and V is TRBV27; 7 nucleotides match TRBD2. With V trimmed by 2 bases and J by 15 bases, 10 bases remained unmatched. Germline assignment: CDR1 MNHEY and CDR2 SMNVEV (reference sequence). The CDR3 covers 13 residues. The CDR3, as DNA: TGTGCCAGCAGTTTAGGAGGGAGGGCCTCTTGGTTCTTC. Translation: CASSLGGRASWFF.

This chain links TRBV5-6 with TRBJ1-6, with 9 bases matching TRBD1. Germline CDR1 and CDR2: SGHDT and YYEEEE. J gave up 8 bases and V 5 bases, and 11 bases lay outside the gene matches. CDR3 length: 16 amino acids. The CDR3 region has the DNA TGTGCCAGCAGACGGAGACAGGGGGGTGAGGATTCACCCCTCCACTTT. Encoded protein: CASRRRQGGEDSPLHF.

For the CDR3, the DNA is TGTGCCAGCAGACGCACTAGCACAGATACGCAGTATTTT. Translated: CASRRTSTDTQYF. The chain joins TRBV6-9 to TRBJ2-3; D unclear. V was trimmed by 6 bases and J by 0 bases, leaving 7 bases between them. The CDR3 length is 13 residues. Germline loops: CDR1 MNHGY, CDR2 SVAAGI.

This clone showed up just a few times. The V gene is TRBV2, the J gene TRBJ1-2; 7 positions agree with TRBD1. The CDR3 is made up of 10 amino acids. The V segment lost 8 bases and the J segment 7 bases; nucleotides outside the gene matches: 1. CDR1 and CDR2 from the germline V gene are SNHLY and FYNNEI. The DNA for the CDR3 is TGTGCCAGCGGGACAGTTGGCTACACCTTC. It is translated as CASGTVGYTF.

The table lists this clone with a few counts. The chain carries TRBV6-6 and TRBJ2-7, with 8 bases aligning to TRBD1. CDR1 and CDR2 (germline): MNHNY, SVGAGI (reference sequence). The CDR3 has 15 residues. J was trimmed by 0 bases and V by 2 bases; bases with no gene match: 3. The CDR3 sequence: CASSYDRGGSYEQYV. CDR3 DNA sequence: TGTGCCAGCAGTTACGACAGGGGAGGCTCCTACGAGCAGTACGTC.

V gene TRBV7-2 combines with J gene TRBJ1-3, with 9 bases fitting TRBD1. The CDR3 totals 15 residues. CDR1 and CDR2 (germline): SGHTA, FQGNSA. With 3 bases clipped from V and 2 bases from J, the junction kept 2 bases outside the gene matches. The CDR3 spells CASSFGTGTGNTIYF. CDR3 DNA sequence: TGTGCCAGCAGCTTCGGGACAGGGACTGGAAACACCATATATTTT.

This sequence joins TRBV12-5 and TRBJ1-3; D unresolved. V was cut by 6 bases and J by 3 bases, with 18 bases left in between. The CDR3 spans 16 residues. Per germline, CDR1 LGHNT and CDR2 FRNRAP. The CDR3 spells CASGETGREFGNTIYF. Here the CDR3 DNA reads TGTGCTAGTGGCGAAACGGGGAGAGAGTTTGGAAACACCATATATTTT. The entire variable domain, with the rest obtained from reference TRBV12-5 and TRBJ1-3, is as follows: DARVTQTPRHKVTEMGQEVTMRCQPILGHNTVFWYRQTMMQGLELLAYFRNRAPLDDSGMPKDRFSAEMPDATLATLKIQPSEPRDSAVYFCASGETGREFGNTIYFGEGSWLTVV.